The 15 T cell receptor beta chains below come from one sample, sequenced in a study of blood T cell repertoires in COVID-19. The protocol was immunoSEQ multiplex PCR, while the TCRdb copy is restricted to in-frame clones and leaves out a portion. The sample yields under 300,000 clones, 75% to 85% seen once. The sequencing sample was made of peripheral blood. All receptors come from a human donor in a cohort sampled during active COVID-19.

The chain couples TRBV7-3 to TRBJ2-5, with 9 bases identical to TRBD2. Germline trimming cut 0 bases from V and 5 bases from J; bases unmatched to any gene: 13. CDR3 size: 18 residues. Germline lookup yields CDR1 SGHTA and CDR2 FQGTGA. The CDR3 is CASSLTWASGASEETQYF. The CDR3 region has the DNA TGTGCCAGCAGCTTAACGTGGGCTAGCGGGGCCTCGGAGGAGACCCAGTACTTC.

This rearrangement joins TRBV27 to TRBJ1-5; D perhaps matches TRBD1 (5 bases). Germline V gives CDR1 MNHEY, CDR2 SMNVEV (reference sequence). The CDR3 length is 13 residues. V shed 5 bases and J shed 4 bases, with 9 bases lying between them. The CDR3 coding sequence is TGTGCCAGCAGTCCTGGACAAAATCAGCCCCAGCATTTT. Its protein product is CASSPGQNQPQHF.

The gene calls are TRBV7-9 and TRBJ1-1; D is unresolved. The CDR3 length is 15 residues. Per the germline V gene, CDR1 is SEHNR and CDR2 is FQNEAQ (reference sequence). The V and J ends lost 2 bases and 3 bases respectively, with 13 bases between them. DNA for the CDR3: TGTGCCAGCAGCTTATCAGAGGGCGTAGACACTGAAGCTTTCTTT. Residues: CASSLSEGVDTEAFF.

CDR3 residues: CASSLGQGVHTEAFF. In nucleotides, the CDR3 is TGTGCCAGCAGTTTAGGACAGGGAGTTCACACTGAAGCTTTCTTT. V usage is TRBV27 and J usage is TRBJ1-1, with TRBD1 matching 8 bases. The CDR3 contains 15 residues. The V segment lost 2 bases and the J segment 3 bases; nucleotides outside the gene matches: 5. Germline V CDR1 and CDR2: MNHEY, SMNVEV (reference sequence).

The CDR3 here is CASSSGQGSGELFF. DNA of the CDR3: TGTGCCAGCAGCTCTGGACAGGGCTCCGGGGAGCTGTTTTTT. The chain couples TRBV6-5 to TRBJ2-2, with TRBD1 matching 8 bases. V was clipped by 6 bases and J by 6 bases; unmatched bases: 6. In germline, CDR1 is MNHEY, CDR2 SVGAGI. There are 14 residues in the CDR3.

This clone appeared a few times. The CDR3 nucleotides read TGCGCCAGCAGCTTGGTTCCGGGACAGGTTAACAACGAGCAGTACTTC. This sequence encodes CASSLVPGQVNNEQYF. The chain joins TRBV5-1 to TRBJ2-7; 8 nucleotides match TRBD1. V trimming: 0 bases; J trimming: 5 bases; junction bases outside the gene matches: 10. The CDR3 length is 16 residues. Per the germline V gene, CDR1 is SGHRS and CDR2 is YFSETQ.

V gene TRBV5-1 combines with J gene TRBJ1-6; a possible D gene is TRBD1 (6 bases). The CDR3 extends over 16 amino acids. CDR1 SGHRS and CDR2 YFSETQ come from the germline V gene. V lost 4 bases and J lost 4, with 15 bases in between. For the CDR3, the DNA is TGCGCCAGCAGCCAACCTCAGGGGTTATATAATTCACCCCTCCACTTT. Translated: CASSQPQGLYNSPLHF.

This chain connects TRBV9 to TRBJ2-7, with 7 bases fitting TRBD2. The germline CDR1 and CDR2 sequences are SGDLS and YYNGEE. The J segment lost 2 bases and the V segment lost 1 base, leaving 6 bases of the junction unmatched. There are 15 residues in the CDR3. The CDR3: CASSVSASGPYEQYF. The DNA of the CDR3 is TGTGCCAGCAGCGTATCGGCTAGCGGTCCCTACGAGCAGTACTTC.

In nucleotides, the CDR3 is TGTGCCAGCAGCAAGGACAACCAAGAGACCCAGTACTTC. This codes for CASSKDNQETQYF. This chain uses TRBV21-1 with TRBJ2-5; the table gives TRBD1 as D, unverified against the DNA. TRBV21-1 is labeled a pseudogene. The CDR3 runs 13 residues.

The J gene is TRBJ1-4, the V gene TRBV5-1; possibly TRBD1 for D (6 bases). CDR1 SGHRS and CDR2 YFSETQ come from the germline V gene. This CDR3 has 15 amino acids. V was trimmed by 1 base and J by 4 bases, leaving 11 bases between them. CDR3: CASSLQTGFNEKLFF. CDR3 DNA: TGCGCCAGCAGCTTGCAAACAGGGTTTAATGAAAAACTGTTTTTT.

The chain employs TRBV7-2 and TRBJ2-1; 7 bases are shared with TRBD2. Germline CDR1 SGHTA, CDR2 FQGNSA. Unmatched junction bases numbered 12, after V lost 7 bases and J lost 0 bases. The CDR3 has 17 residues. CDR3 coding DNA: TGTGCCAGCAATTGGGGGGGAGTTAAAAGCTCCTACAATGAGCAGTTCTTC. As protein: CASNWGGVKSSYNEQFF.

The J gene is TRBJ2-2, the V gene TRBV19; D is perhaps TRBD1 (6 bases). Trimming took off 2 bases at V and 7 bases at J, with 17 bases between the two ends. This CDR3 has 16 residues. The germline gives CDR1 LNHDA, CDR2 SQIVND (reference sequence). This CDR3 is CASSILTGFYGGELFF. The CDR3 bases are TGTGCCAGTAGTATACTCACAGGGTTTTACGGCGGGGAGCTGTTTTTT.

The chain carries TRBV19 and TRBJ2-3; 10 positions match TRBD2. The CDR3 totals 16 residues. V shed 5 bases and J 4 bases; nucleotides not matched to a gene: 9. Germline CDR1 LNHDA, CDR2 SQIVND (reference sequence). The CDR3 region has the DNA TGTGCCAGTAGTCCCGGGCCAGCGGGAGGGGCAGATACGCAGTATTTT. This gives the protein CASSPGPAGGADTQYF.

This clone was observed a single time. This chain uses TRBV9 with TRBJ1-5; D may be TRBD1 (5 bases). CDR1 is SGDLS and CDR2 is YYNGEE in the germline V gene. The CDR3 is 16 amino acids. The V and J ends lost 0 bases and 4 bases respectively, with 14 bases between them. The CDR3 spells CASSVGGGSKNQPQHF. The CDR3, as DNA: TGTGCCAGCAGCGTAGGCGGGGGTAGTAAGAATCAGCCCCAGCATTTT. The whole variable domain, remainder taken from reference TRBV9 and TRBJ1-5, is DSGVTQTPKHLITATGQRVTLRCSPRSGDLSVYWYQQSLDQGLQFLIQYYNGEERAKGNILERFSAQQFPDLHSELNLSSLELGDSALYFCASSVGGGSKNQPQHFGDGTRLSIL.

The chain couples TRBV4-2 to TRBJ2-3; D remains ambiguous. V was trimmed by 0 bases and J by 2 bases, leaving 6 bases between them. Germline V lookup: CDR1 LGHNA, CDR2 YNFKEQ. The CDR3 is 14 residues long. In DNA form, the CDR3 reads TGTGCCAGCAGCCAAGAGGTAGCCACAGATACGCAGTATTTT. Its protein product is CASSQEVATDTQYF.